What follows are 15 T cell receptor beta chains derived from one specimen sequenced in a study of T cells in Graves' hyperthyroidism and ophthalmopathy. Researchers amplified the TCR beta CDR3 regions from RNA transcripts. Researchers ran a first-round RT-PCR on the TCR CDR3 using the HTBI primer set. A single record per CDR3 protein comes from TCRdb applying MiXCR to the multiplex PCR reads. The data contain approximately 620,000 distinct CDR3 sequences, roughly 16% of them seen just once; the ten biggest clones take up more than 3%. Sequenced input: blood. Source of these receptors: a middle-aged woman with Graves' ophthalmopathy.

The J gene is TRBJ2-3, the V gene TRBV24-1; 10 bases align to TRBD2. Germline assignment: CDR1 KGHDR and CDR2 SFDVKD. The trim removed 4 bases at V and 3 bases at J, leaving 3 bases unmatched. The CDR3 loop spans 15 amino acids. CDR3 sequence (DNA): TGTGCCACCAGTGAGTCAGCGGGAGGGACAGATACGCAGTATTTT. Translating it yields CATSESAGGTDTQYF.

The sample holds many counts of this clonotype. The chain has TRBV6-5 and TRBJ2-1; TRBD1 is a possible D gene (7 bases). V lost 2 bases and J 9 bases, leaving 14 bases between the germline ends. The CDR3 is 14 amino acids. Germline V CDR1 and CDR2: MNHEY, SVGAGI. This chain's CDR3 is CASSYGQGGGEQFF. CDR3 sequence (DNA): TGTGCCAGCAGTTACGGGCAGGGGGGAGGTGAGCAGTTCTTC.

This clonotype was seen a handful of times. The gene calls are TRBV5-4 and TRBJ2-3, with TRBD2 as a possible D gene (7 bases). V was trimmed by 4 bases and J by 4 bases, leaving 19 bases between them. This CDR3 is built from 16 residues. CDR1 and CDR2 (germline): SGHNT, YYREEE (reference sequence). CDR3 in DNA: TGTGCCAGCAGCCCAACCGGGGGGCTAGGCGCAGATACGCAGTATTTT. Residues: CASSPTGGLGADTQYF.

The rearrangement links TRBV5-4 to TRBJ1-2; no clear D. The V gene lost 0 bases and the J gene lost 4 bases, with 13 bases spanning the gap. The CDR3 contains 15 residues. Germline loops: CDR1 SGHNT, CDR2 YYREEE (reference sequence). CDR3 bases: TGTGCCAGCAGCTTGGCCGAGCAGACGCGCTATGGCTACACCTTC. Translation gives CASSLAEQTRYGYTF.

Details on this clonotype: An end of the junction differs from the germline gene, which may be a read error. The gene calls are TRBV14 and TRBJ2-7; TRBD1 agrees at 8 bases. Germline CDR1 is SGHDN and CDR2 is FVKESK. The CDR3 is 14 residues long. CDR3 bases: TGTGCCGGCAGCCAACAGGGGGGAGGATATGAGCAGTACTTC. Encoded protein: CAGSQQGGGYEQYF.

This clonotype was observed many times. CDR3 sequence: CASSARDSYGYTF. The CDR3, as DNA: TGTGCCAGCAGCGCCCGGGACAGCTATGGCTACACCTTC. V usage is TRBV7-9 and J usage is TRBJ1-2; 7 bases are a match to TRBD1. The length of the CDR3 is 13 residues. The ends lost 5 bases at V and 4 bases at J; junction bases unmatched: 4. Germline V gives CDR1 SEHNR, CDR2 FQNEAQ (reference sequence). Full variable domain (missing parts from reference TRBV7-9 and TRBJ1-2): DTGVSQNPRHKITKRGQNVTFRCDPISEHNRLYWYRQTLGQGPEFLTYFQNEAQLEKSRLLSDRFSAERPKGSFSTLEIQRTEQGDSAMYLCASSARDSYGYTFGSGTRLTVV.

The gene calls are TRBV9 and TRBJ2-2; tentative D call: TRBD1 (5 bases). V gave up 2 bases and J gave up 4 bases, with 6 bases separating them. Germline V CDR1 and CDR2: SGDLS, YYNGEE. There are 13 residues in the CDR3. The CDR3 loop is CASSVDSTGELFF. DNA for the CDR3: TGTGCCAGCAGCGTCGACAGCACCGGGGAGCTGTTTTTT.

Ten or more counts support this clonotype. The chain links TRBV28 to TRBJ1-5; D call uncertain. The CDR3 runs to 12 residues. Germline V gene lookup returns CDR1 MDHEN and CDR2 SYDVKM. V was shortened by 7 bases and J by 5 bases, with 9 bases between the two germline ends. CDR3 in DNA: TGTGCCAGCACCCTGGCTGATCAGCCCCAGCATTTT. This translates into CASTLADQPQHF.

This clonotype was recorded many times. The chain carries TRBV20-1 and TRBJ2-7; D is uncertain. The CDR3 is 15 residues long. CDR1 and CDR2 from the germline V gene are DFQATT and SNEGSKA (reference sequence). Trimming left V 0 bases short and J 0 bases short, with 12 bases between. The CDR3 DNA follows: TGCAGTGCTAGAGAACCGAGGTCCGCCTCCTACGAGCAGTACTTC. The encoded protein is CSAREPRSASYEQYF.

This clonotype was recorded many times. J is TRBJ2-7 and V is TRBV7-9, with D unclear. The CDR3 covers 14 residues. In germline, CDR1 is SEHNR, CDR2 FQNEAQ (reference sequence). V was shortened by 5 bases and J by 0 bases, with 11 bases between the two germline ends. The CDR3 region has the DNA TGTGCCAGCAGCGGAGTGGGTTACTCCTACGAGCAGTACTTC. This encodes CASSGVGYSYEQYF.

Turning to this clonotype: This may arise from a read error, as a much more abundant clone is one base away. The chain uses TRBV7-9 and TRBJ2-1; TRBD2 matches 12 bases. The CDR3 runs 15 residues. V was clipped by 7 bases and J by 5 bases; unmatched bases: 6. Germline-derived CDR1 and CDR2 are SEHNR and FQNEAQ (reference sequence). The CDR3 protein is CASIFRTSGNNEQFF. CDR3 coding DNA: TGTGCCAGCATCTTCCGGACTAGCGGGAACAATGAGCAGTTCTTC.

About this clonotype itself: A much larger clonotype is one base distant, so this may be a read error. The chain employs TRBV12-3 or TRBV12-4 and TRBJ1-1; unclear D gene. The CDR3 spans 15 residues. The CDR3 DNA is TGTGCCAGCGGTTTAGAGCTAGCAATGAACACTGAAGCTTTCTTT. This translates into CASGLELAMNTEAFF.

The chain joins TRBV5-6 to TRBJ1-4; D gene unclear. This CDR3 spans 15 amino acids. The V and J ends lost 0 bases and 6 bases respectively, with 12 bases between them. CDR1 and CDR2 (germline): SGHDT, YYEEEE. Written as DNA, the CDR3 is TGTGCCAGCAGCTTGGGGCCAGGCCGAGATGAAAAACTGTTTTTT. Translation gives CASSLGPGRDEKLFF.

The V and J genes are TRBV4-1 and TRBJ1-2; D is perhaps TRBD1 (6 bases). CDR1 MGHRA and CDR2 YSYEKL come from the germline V gene. V lost 0 bases and J 11 bases, leaving 13 bases between the germline ends. The CDR3 has 13 amino acids. CDR3 in amino acids: CASSQDRRGGYTF. The CDR3 nucleotides read TGCGCCAGCAGCCAAGATCGTAGGGGGGGATACACCTTC.

This clonotype occurred a few times. The chain combines TRBV5-5 with TRBJ2-1, with D possibly being TRBD1 or TRBD2 (5 bases each). This CDR3 spans 19 amino acids. Germline values: CDR1 SGHKS, CDR2 YYEKEE (reference sequence). Trimming removed 0 bases at V and 10 bases at J, with 29 bases between. The CDR3 region has the DNA TGTGCCAGCAGCTTGGACTCTGGGGGAATATGGGGTACCTTCACAGAGCAGTTCTTC. This encodes CASSLDSGGIWGTFTEQFF.